The subject of this entry is one T cell receptor beta chain. Trimming shortened V by 0 bases and J by 3 bases, and 16 bases separated the two germline ends. Germline lookup yields CDR1 SGDLS and CDR2 YYNGEE. The CDR3 sequence is 17 residues long. These data belong to a study of OX40 agonist ivuxolimab in advanced cancers. The assay was immunoSEQ multiplex PCR, and TCRdb's table has in-frame clones only and misses some. The sample has approximately 22,000 clones, more than 70% seen once. The sample consisted of CD4+ or CD8+ T cells sorted from blood, taken in a trial of the OX40 agonist ivuxolimab. The genes are TRBV9 and TRBJ1-3, with D possibly matching TRBD1 (6 bases). The TCR sequence derives from an adult with an advanced solid tumor such as melanoma, head and neck, liver or kidney cancer. As DNA, the CDR3 is TGTGCCAGCAGCGTAGGGTCAGGGGAGGGTCGTGGAAACACCATATATTTT. Translated, it gives CASSVGSGEGRGNTIYF. The full variable domain, rest sourced from reference TRBV9 and TRBJ1-3, is DSGVTQTPKHLITATGQRVTLRCSPRSGDLSVYWYQQSLDQGLQFLIQYYNGEERAKGNILERFSAQQFPDLHSELNLSSLELGDSALYFCASSVGSGEGRGNTIYFGEGSWLTVV.